These 13 T cell receptor beta chains originate from one sample sequenced in a study of cytomegalovirus exposure and HLA in healthy donors (dated by TCRdb to about 2017). Library preparation was by the immunoSEQ multiplex PCR assay. For the multiplex PCR, a mixture combining 60 forward primers for TCR Vbeta segments and 13 reverse primers for TCR Jbeta segments was used. TCRdb's version of the immuneACCESS table is confined to in-frame rearrangements and falls short of the full clone set. An unresolved V gene accounts for under half of the shortfall where checked; the remainder is of unknown origin. The sample table on file contains over 100,000 clones. The biggest ten clones account for over 1.5% of the sample. The sequencing input was PBMCs. The receptors here all came from a man aged 18 to 29 in good health and CMV-seronegative.

The rearrangement uses TRBV29-1 and TRBJ2-7; D is perhaps TRBD2 (6 bases). CDR1 is SQVTM, CDR2 ANQGSEA, per germline. Between the trimmed V and J ends, which lost 7 bases and 6 bases, there was a span of 16 bases. This CDR3 has 12 amino acids. The CDR3 is CSGGYMGGEQYF. As DNA, the CDR3 is TGCAGCGGGGGATACATGGGGGGCGAGCAGTACTTC.

The V gene is TRBV29-1, the J gene TRBJ2-3, with a tentative D call TRBD1 (6 bases). This CDR3 is built from 12 residues. Germline lookup yields CDR1 SQVTM and CDR2 ANQGSEA. Trimming removed 6 bases at V and 4 bases at J, with 11 bases between. This CDR3 reads CSVGTSADTQYF. CDR3 nucleotides: TGCAGCGTGGGGACAAGCGCAGATACGCAGTATTTT.

The rearrangement uses TRBV28 and TRBJ1-1; 10 bases align to TRBD1. Germline V gene data show CDR1 as MDHEN and CDR2 as SYDVKM. The CDR3 runs to 15 residues. V lost 5 bases and J lost 7; bases outside the gene matches: 10. CDR3 protein: CASSALDRGRDEAFF. CDR3 DNA: TGTGCCAGCAGTGCCCTCGACAGGGGGCGGGATGAAGCTTTCTTT.

This chain links TRBV9 with TRBJ1-5; tentative D call: TRBD1 (5 bases). The germline V gene has CDR1 SGDLS and CDR2 YYNGEE. V was cut by 3 bases and J by 6 bases, with 16 bases left in between. The CDR3 totals 15 residues. The CDR3 coding sequence is TGTGCCAGCAGCGATGGGGGGGGTGTAGGTCAGCCCCAGCATTTT. Its protein is CASSDGGGVGQPQHF. The full variable domain, in which reference TRBV9 and TRBJ1-5 provide the parts outside the CDR3, is DSGVTQTPKHLITATGQRVTLRCSPRSGDLSVYWYQQSLDQGLQFLIQYYNGEERAKGNILERFSAQQFPDLHSELNLSSLELGDSALYFCASSDGGGVGQPQHFGDGTRLSIL.

CDR3 amino acids: CASSLRRDRGLDGYTF. The CDR3 bases are TGTGCCAGCAGTTTACGCCGGGACAGGGGGCTCGATGGCTACACCTTC. This chain uses TRBV27 with TRBJ1-2, with TRBD1 matching 12 bases. CDR3 length: 16 residues. Unmatched junction bases numbered 7, after V lost 2 bases and J lost 6 bases. The germline CDR1 and CDR2 sequences are MNHEY and SMNVEV (reference sequence).

This chain links TRBV28 with TRBJ2-1; TRBD1 matches at 7 bases. Trimming at V came to 5 bases and at J to 9 bases, leaving 10 bases not matched to a gene. The CDR3 consists of 14 residues. Germline-derived CDR1 and CDR2 are MDHEN and SYDVKM. The CDR3 DNA sequence: TGTGCCAGCAGTACCAGAAGACAGGGCGTTGAGCAGTTCTTC. It codes for CASSTRRQGVEQFF.

The CDR3 DNA reads TGCGCCAGCAGTGAACAGCCCAATCAGCCCCAGCATTTT. Residues: CASSEQPNQPQHF. The gene calls are TRBV10-2 and TRBJ1-5; D is undetermined. V lost 3 bases and J lost 3, with 6 bases in between. The CDR3 runs 13 residues. CDR1 is WSHSY, CDR2 SAAADI, per germline.

The chain links TRBV29-1 to TRBJ1-1, with 8 bases that match TRBD1. Germline V gene data show CDR1 as SQVTM and CDR2 as ANQGSEA. The CDR3 is 13 amino acids. CDR3 sequence: CSGSLGTGPEAFF. In nucleotides, the CDR3 is TGCAGTGGTTCCCTGGGGACAGGCCCTGAAGCTTTCTTT.

The genes are TRBV5-4 and TRBJ2-5; D is perhaps TRBD2 (6 bases). The V end was cut by 5 bases, the J end by 0 bases, with 8 bases between. CDR1 is SGHNT, CDR2 YYREEE, per germline (reference sequence). This CDR3 has 13 residues. The CDR3 here is CASSQRDQETQYF. CDR3 nucleotide sequence: TGTGCCAGCAGTCAGCGGGACCAAGAGACCCAGTACTTC.

The rearrangement joins TRBV9 to TRBJ1-1, with no clear D. The CDR3 length is 16 residues. Germline V gene sequence: CDR1 SGDLS, CDR2 YYNGEE. V was cut by 0 bases and J by 1 base, with 13 bases left in between. The CDR3 spells CASSVGLVAPNTEAFF. CDR3 coding DNA: TGTGCCAGCAGCGTAGGACTTGTGGCCCCGAACACTGAAGCTTTCTTT.

The chain carries TRBV25-1 and TRBJ2-7, with a weak D call TRBD1 (5 bases). Germline loops: CDR1 MGHDK, CDR2 SYGVNS. The CDR3 extends over 15 amino acids. Trimming left V 3 bases short and J 2 bases short, with 14 bases between. The CDR3 region is CASSDFPSRAYEQYF. CDR3 nucleotides: TGTGCCAGCAGTGACTTTCCGTCCAGGGCCTACGAGCAGTACTTC.

The chain is built from TRBV7-9 and TRBJ2-5; D possibly corresponds to TRBD2 (5 bases). The germline gives CDR1 SEHNR, CDR2 FQNEAQ (reference sequence). The CDR3 spans 16 residues. Deletions cut 3 bases from V and 1 base from J, with 15 bases between. CDR3 amino acids: CASSLREMLFQETQYF. For the CDR3, the DNA is TGTGCCAGCAGCTTGAGGGAGATGTTGTTCCAAGAGACCCAGTACTTC.

The chain carries TRBV5-4 and TRBJ2-1; no clear D gene. Germline V gene sequence: CDR1 SGHNT, CDR2 YYREEE (reference sequence). This CDR3 region has 15 residues. Trimming cost V 5 bases and J 0 bases, with 12 bases left between them. CDR3 bases: TGTGCCAGCAGTTTGATTGATAGCTCCTACAATGAGCAGTTCTTC. As protein: CASSLIDSSYNEQFF.